This T cell receptor (beta chain) is from a study of OX40 agonist ivuxolimab in advanced cancers. On the study more broadly: Subjects had a mean age of roughly 57 years, with a range of 23 to 79; roughly 83% were male.

Libraries were prepared by immunoSEQ multiplex PCR; TCRdb keeps only in-frame clonotypes and omits some of them. The sample consists of 75,000 to 95,000 clones, 80% to 90% of them appearing once. With 4 bases removed from V and 11 bases from J, the gap between germline ends came to 16 bases. The germline V gene has CDR1 SGDLS and CDR2 YYNGEE. There are 14 residues in the CDR3. The clonotype originates from an adult with an advanced solid tumor such as melanoma, head and neck, liver or kidney cancer. The specimen comprised CD4+ or CD8+ T cells sorted from blood, sampled in a trial of the OX40 agonist ivuxolimab. The chain carries TRBV9 and TRBJ2-6; D gene ambiguous. The chain's CDR3 is CASSYTGSSDVLTF. As DNA, the CDR3 is TGTGCCAGCAGCTATACGGGCAGTTCGGACGTCCTGACTTTC.